The entry below describes one TCR beta chain. Its antigen is as yet unknown. This sample was included in a study of cytomegalovirus exposure and HLA in healthy donors. Study-level information: Within an early data release were roughly 83 million unique TCRs drawn from HLA-typed donors. Among the approximately 430 donors who were genotyped, about 84% fell in the genetic ancestry cluster that is associated with self-reported Caucasian donors. Study-wide points: A further, later analysis showed that HLA-associated TCR beta chains (compared with equally common others) were more clonally expanded. Later analysis suggested links between common viral pathogens and several top significant clusters.

A multiplex PCR was run with 60 Vbeta primers and 13 Jbeta primers. The table came from immunoSEQ multiplex PCR; TCRdb's copy has only in-frame clones and leaves some out. The sample holds fewer than 150,000 clones; about 80% are singletons and the top ten take 8.5% to 10%. The germline gives CDR1 SGHNT, CDR2 YYREEE (reference sequence). Trimming left V 4 bases short and J 1 base short, with 16 bases between. CDR3 length equals 16 residues. V gene TRBV5-4 combines with J gene TRBJ2-3, with D perhaps matching TRBD1 (6 bases). This TCR came from a female donor in good health and CMV-seropositive. The sequencing sample was made of PBMCs. Here the CDR3 reads CASSLAGGRRTDTQYF. In DNA, the CDR3 is TGTGCCAGCAGCCTGGCTGGGGGCCGGCGCACAGATACGCAGTATTTT.